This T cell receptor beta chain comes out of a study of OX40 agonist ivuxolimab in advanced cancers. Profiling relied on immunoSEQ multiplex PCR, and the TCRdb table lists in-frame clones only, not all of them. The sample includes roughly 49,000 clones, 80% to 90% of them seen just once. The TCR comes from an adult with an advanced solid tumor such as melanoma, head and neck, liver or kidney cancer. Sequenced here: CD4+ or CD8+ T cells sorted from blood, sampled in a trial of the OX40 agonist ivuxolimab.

The CDR3 protein is CASSLGGDYTEAFF. CDR3 sequence (DNA): TGTGCCAGCAGCTTAGGGGGTGACTACACTGAAGCTTTCTTT. The V call is TRBV11-2, the J call TRBJ1-1, with unresolved D. Trimming took off 1 base at V and 3 bases at J, with 9 bases between the two ends. Germline CDR1 SGHAT, CDR2 FQNNGV. The CDR3 spans 14 residues.